One TCR beta chain is described in this entry. These data originate in a study of blood T cell repertoires in COVID-19. Overall study: Samples representing acute and convalescent COVID-19 were sourced from the United States, Italy and Spain. Sources were T cells, B-cell-depleted T cells, or PBMCs; the material itself was cDNA or gDNA.

Original processing notes: By means of reference gene primer amplification, nucleated cell counts were estimated. The data were produced by immunoSEQ multiplex PCR, yet TCRdb's version contains in-frame clones alone and is incomplete. V and J calls and clone size are as listed in that table; D and trimming were resolved from the DNA. The table includes over 150,000 clones, around 77% detected once. Trimming stripped 2 bases from V and 4 bases from J, with 8 bases between. CDR1 is SGHTA and CDR2 is FQGTGA in the germline V gene. This CDR3 comprises 13 residues. V and J are TRBV7-3 and TRBJ1-2; D remains ambiguous. Sequences were obtained from peripheral blood. This TCR was recovered from a man aged 65 to 79 with acute or convalescent COVID-19. The CDR3: CASSLSGVYGYTF. CDR3 DNA sequence: TGTGCCAGCAGCTTATCCGGGGTCTATGGCTACACCTTC. Looking up the rest from reference TRBV7-3 and TRBJ1-2 gives the full variable domain: GAGVSQTPSNKVTEKGKYVELRCDPISGHTALYWYRQSLGQGPEFLIYFQGTGAADDSGLPNDRFFAVRPEGSVSTLKIQRTERGDSAVYLCASSLSGVYGYTFGSGTRLTVV.